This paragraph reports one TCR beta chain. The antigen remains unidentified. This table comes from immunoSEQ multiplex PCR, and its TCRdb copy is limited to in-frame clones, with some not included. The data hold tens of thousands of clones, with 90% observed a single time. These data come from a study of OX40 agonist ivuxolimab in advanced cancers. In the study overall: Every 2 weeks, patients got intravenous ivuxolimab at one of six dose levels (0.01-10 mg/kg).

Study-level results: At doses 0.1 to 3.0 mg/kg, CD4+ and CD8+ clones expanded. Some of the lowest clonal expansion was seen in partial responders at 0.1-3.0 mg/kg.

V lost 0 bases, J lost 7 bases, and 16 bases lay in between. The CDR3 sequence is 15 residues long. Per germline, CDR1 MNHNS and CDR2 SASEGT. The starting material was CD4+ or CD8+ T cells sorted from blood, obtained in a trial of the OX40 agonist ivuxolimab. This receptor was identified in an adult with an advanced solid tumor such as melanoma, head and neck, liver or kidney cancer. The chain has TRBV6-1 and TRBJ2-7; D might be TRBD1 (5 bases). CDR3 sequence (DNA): TGTGCCAGCAGTGAAGCGCCAGGGTCCCCTCAGGAGCAGTACTTC. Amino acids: CASSEAPGSPQEQYF.